This T cell receptor beta chain was sequenced during a study of early T cells in non-severe SARS-CoV-2 infection. Overall study: Whole-blood bulk RNA, unsorted, was sequenced, and chains were unpaired. Study results and limitations: Clonotype matching in VDJdb favored anti-spike CD8 responses and did not capture private and CD4 specificities.

With 5 bases removed from V and 1 base from J, the gap between germline ends came to 11 bases. The length of the CDR3 is 15 residues. Looked up from germline, CDR1 is SGHVS and CDR2 is FNYEAQ. Researchers tagged individual cDNA molecules with unique molecular identifiers. From the 5' RACE reads, TCRdb called clonotypes with MiXCR, one entry per CDR3 protein. The profile shows tens of thousands of distinct CDR3 sequences, around 4.8% of them singletons. This clonotype occurred a few times. As yet, its antigen is unknown. The V call is TRBV7-6, the J call TRBJ2-2, with TRBD1 as a possible D gene (5 bases). This TCR was recovered from an adult who was a healthcare worker with PCR-confirmed SARS-CoV-2 infection or an uninfected control (not recorded which). Sequenced material: whole blood. The CDR3 loop reads CASSLRQGNTGELFF. In DNA form, the CDR3 reads TGTGCCAGCAGCCTCCGCCAGGGGAACACCGGGGAGCTGTTTTTT.